This TCR beta chain was identified in a study of cytomegalovirus exposure and HLA in healthy donors. For the study at large: The study placed approximately 78% of its roughly 430 genotyped donors in the Caucasian-associated ancestry cluster.

Germline V CDR1 and CDR2: MNHEY, SVGAGI. There are 15 residues in the CDR3. V shed 5 bases, J shed 0 bases, and the junction held 3 bases outside the gene matches. Researchers ran the PCR with 60 Vbeta and 13 Jbeta primers. TCRdb's copy holds only in-frame clones and misses some; the assay was immunoSEQ multiplex PCR. The repertoire holds roughly 100,000 clones, with about 76% as singletons. Notes on this clone: Its antigen is unknown.

Notes on the study in general: The study labeled fewer than 200 TCR beta chains cytomegalovirus-associated. Analysis performed later showed TCR beta chains linked to HLA being more clonally expanded than equally common others. Reported performance of the classifier showed diagnosis of cytomegalovirus status with high specificity and sensitivity.

The rearrangement joins TRBV6-5 to TRBJ1-5; 8 bases map to TRBD1. Sequencing input: PBMCs. This clonotype originated in a woman in her 40s in good health and CMV-seronegative. The CDR3 sequence is CASSRQGTSNQPQHF. The CDR3 DNA follows: TGTGCCAGCAGTCGACAGGGGACTAGCAATCAGCCCCAGCATTTT.